The T cell receptor (beta chain) described here comes from a study of T-cell memory formation after mild COVID-19. Study-level results: Pre-infection memory already had some responding clones, implying cross-reactive memory joined. The study found contracting CD4+ clones mainly in CM and EM and contracting CD8+ clones in EMRA.

This clonotype was found a few times. Its antigen remains unidentified. Trimming stripped 10 bases from V and 5 bases from J, with 18 bases between. This CDR3 has 13 residues. Per germline, CDR1 SNHLY and CDR2 FYNNEI. TCRdb processed the 5' RACE reads anew with MiXCR; each CDR3 protein has one entry. The sample records 450,000 to 650,000 distinct CDR3 sequences, approximately 18% being singletons. J is TRBJ2-7 and V is TRBV2; possibly TRBD2 for D (6 bases). The sample comprised PBMCs or a T cell subset sorted from them (not recorded which). This clonotype was sampled from an adult woman who had mild COVID-19 (a few samples of this study predate the infection). Cell type and time point are not known. CDR3 DNA sequence: TGTGCCACCAAAAGGCCGGGGGAACACGAGCAGTACTTC. Translated: CATKRPGEHEQYF. The entire variable domain, with the rest obtained from reference TRBV2 and TRBJ2-7, is as follows: EPEVTQTPSHQVTQMGQEVILRCVPISNHLYFYWYRQILGQKVEFLVSFYNNEISEKSEIFDDQFSVERPDGSNFTLKIRSTKLEDSAMYFCATKRPGEHEQYFGPGTRLTVT.